This TCR beta chain was identified in a study of OX40 agonist ivuxolimab in advanced cancers. Study overall: Patients treated during dose escalation were battling hepatocellular carcinoma, melanoma, renal cell or head and neck cancer.

The study sampled blood at baseline, cycle 4 day 1, and cycle 7 day 1. CDR3 length equals 15 residues. The germline V gene has CDR1 LNHDA and CDR2 SQIVND (reference sequence). Losses at the gene ends were 3 bases for V and 2 bases for J; bases not matched to a gene: 3. Regarding this clone: As yet, its antigen is unknown.

Findings of the study overall: Clones of CD4+ and CD8+ blood T cells grew by week 6 at doses of 0.1 to 3.0 mg/kg.

TCRdb keeps only in-frame clones here, not all; method: immunoSEQ multiplex PCR. This sample carries 60,000 to 75,000 clones, about 90% of them seen once, and the ten largest clones take 11% to 15%. V and J are TRBV19 and TRBJ2-5; TRBD2 matches 10 bases. This specimen consisted of CD4+ or CD8+ T cells sorted from blood, obtained in a trial of the OX40 agonist ivuxolimab. The clonotype originates from an adult with an advanced solid tumor such as melanoma, head and neck, liver or kidney cancer. DNA for the CDR3: TGTGCCAGTAGTATGACTAGCGGGCTACAAGAGACCCAGTACTTC. Its translation: CASSMTSGLQETQYF.